The 13 T cell receptor beta chains below all came from one sample that was sequenced in a study of human T cells and chemical hapten exposure. TCRdb reprocessed the RACE reads with MiXCR, giving one entry per CDR3 protein. Of about 170,000 distinct CDR3 sequences listed, roughly 25% are singletons. As for time point: patch test 3, about 24 weeks after DPC sensitization. The treatment: therapeutic diphenylcyclopropenone sensitization with weekly scalp DPC. This specimen consisted of whole blood, obtained in connection with sensitization to the hapten diphenylcyclopropenone (DPC). All receptors come from a woman aged 18-29 years with alopecia areata. Some clones in this sample may be carry-over from other donors' samples.

The rearrangement joins TRBV7-3 to TRBJ2-1; TRBD2 matches 7 bases. J lost 6 bases, V lost 4 bases, and 9 bases had no gene match. This CDR3 is built from 15 residues. The germline gives CDR1 SGHTA, CDR2 FQGTGA. The CDR3 coding sequence is TGTGCCAGCAGCTCCCTTGAGCGGGGCCTCAATGAGCAGTTCTTC. This translates into CASSSLERGLNEQFF.

The J gene is TRBJ1-6, the V gene TRBV12-3 or TRBV12-4; D call uncertain. The V end was cut by 3 bases, the J end by 0 bases, with 6 bases between. The CDR3 consists of 15 residues. This CDR3 reads CASSLKSSYNSPLHF. The CDR3 DNA reads TGTGCCAGCAGTTTGAAGAGCTCCTATAATTCACCCCTCCACTTT.

This clonotype has just a few counts. The chain is built from TRBV29-1 and TRBJ2-1, with TRBD1 as a possible D gene (6 bases). The CDR3 length is 13 residues. Germline-derived CDR1 and CDR2 are SQVTM and ANQGSEA. Trimming took off 5 bases at V and 9 bases at J, with 17 bases between the two ends. CDR3 DNA: TGCAGCGTTCTTGGGACAAGCCTCGGTGAGCAGTTCTTC. It translates to CSVLGTSLGEQFF.

This clonotype was seen only a few times. This chain links TRBV7-2 with TRBJ1-6, with D perhaps matching TRBD1 (5 bases). CDR1 SGHTA and CDR2 FQGNSA come from the germline V gene. Trimming removed 3 bases at V and 6 bases at J, with 9 bases between. The CDR3 consists of 14 residues. The CDR3 protein is CASSFQGSNSPLHF. DNA of the CDR3: TGTGCCAGCAGCTTTCAGGGCAGTAATTCACCCCTCCACTTT.

This clonotype was observed a handful of times. The CDR3 bases are TGTGCCAGCAGCTTTCTCCAGACTGGAAACACCATATATTTT. Translated, it gives CASSFLQTGNTIYF. The V and J genes are TRBV6-5 and TRBJ1-3; D call uncertain. The length of the CDR3 is 14 residues. V was trimmed by 6 bases and J by 2 bases, leaving 11 bases between them. The germline V gene encodes CDR1 MNHEY and CDR2 SVGAGI.

This clonotype was recorded many times. The chain couples TRBV7-2 to TRBJ2-5; TRBD2 matches at 9 bases. Germline V gene lookup returns CDR1 SGHTA and CDR2 FQGNSA. This CDR3 contains 15 residues. The V and J ends lost 6 bases and 4 bases, in that order; junction bases with no gene match: 9. CDR3 nucleotides: TGTGCCAGCAGAAAAGCGGGAGGTCGGGGAGAGACCCAGTACTTC. As protein: CASRKAGGRGETQYF.

This clonotype was detected a few times. The V call is TRBV23-1, the J call TRBJ2-3; tentatively, D is TRBD1 or TRBD2 (5 bases each). TRBV23-1 is given ORF status, its function remaining uncertain. CDR3 length: 15 amino acids. Trimming pared 0 bases from V and 6 bases from J, leaving 13 bases between. This CDR3 reads CASSQSLGTVDTQYF. The CDR3 DNA follows: TGCGCCAGCAGTCAATCGCTGGGGACCGTTGATACGCAGTATTTT.

The V and J genes are TRBV7-9 and TRBJ2-3; D is uncertain. CDR3 length equals 13 residues. Trimming removed 2 bases from V and 1 base from J, with 4 bases in between. Germline V gene sequence: CDR1 SEHNR, CDR2 FQNEAQ (reference sequence). CDR3 protein: CASSLYGTDTQYF. The CDR3, as DNA: TGTGCCAGCAGCTTATACGGCACAGATACGCAGTATTTT. The full variable domain, in which reference TRBV7-9 and TRBJ2-3 provide the parts outside the CDR3, is DTGVSQNPRHKITKRGQNVTFRCDPISEHNRLYWYRQTLGQGPEFLTYFQNEAQLEKSRLLSDRFSAERPKGSFSTLEIQRTEQGDSAMYLCASSLYGTDTQYFGPGTRLTVL.

The J gene is TRBJ2-3, the V gene TRBV4-3, with TRBD2 identical over 9 bases. The CDR3 totals 19 residues. In germline, CDR1 is LGHNA, CDR2 YSLEER. Losses at the gene ends were 1 base for V and 1 base for J; bases not matched to a gene: 12. The CDR3 nucleotides are TGCGCCAGCAGCCAAGGCTCCGGGACTAGCTGGTCTGGCACAGATACGCAGTATTTT. Translated: CASSQGSGTSWSGTDTQYF.

The sample holds a few counts of this clonotype. The V gene is TRBV11-2, the J gene TRBJ2-7; D is possibly TRBD2 (6 bases). Germline CDR1 and CDR2: SGHAT and FQNNGV. V was trimmed by 0 bases and J by 8 bases, leaving 8 bases between them. The length of the CDR3 is 12 residues. The CDR3 sequence: CASSLEGRKQYF. The CDR3 coding sequence is TGTGCCAGCAGCTTAGAGGGGAGGAAGCAGTACTTC.

This chain uses TRBV2 with TRBJ2-1, with 12 bases fitting TRBD2. This CDR3 region has 16 residues. V lost 9 bases and J lost 0; bases outside the gene matches: 6. The germline gives CDR1 SNHLY, CDR2 FYNNEI. The CDR3 is CASGLAGRLSYNEQFF. CDR3 nucleotides: TGTGCCAGTGGACTAGCGGGGCGCCTCTCCTACAATGAGCAGTTCTTC. Together with reference TRBV2 and TRBJ2-1, the CDR3 gives the full variable domain: EPEVTQTPSHQVTQMGQEVILRCVPISNHLYFYWYRQILGQKVEFLVSFYNNEISEKSEIFDDQFSVERPDGSNFTLKIRSTKLEDSAMYFCASGLAGRLSYNEQFFGPGTRLTVL.

The chain employs TRBV2 and TRBJ2-7; possible D gene TRBD1, 6 bases. The CDR3 is made up of 13 amino acids. Per germline, CDR1 SNHLY and CDR2 FYNNEI. V was shortened by 10 bases and J by 4 bases, with 17 bases between the two germline ends. The CDR3 DNA follows: TGTGCCATTATGAAGTGGGGGCCGTACGAGCAGTACTTC. The encoded protein is CAIMKWGPYEQYF.

CDR3 nucleotides: TGTGCCAGCAGCGTGTGGACAGGGTGGGCAGATACGCAGTATTTT. Protein product: CASSVWTGWADTQYF. The gene calls are TRBV9 and TRBJ2-3; TRBD1 matches at 8 bases. The germline V gene has CDR1 SGDLS and CDR2 YYNGEE. Trimming took 2 bases from V and 4 from J; bases not matched to a gene: 6. The CDR3 totals 15 residues.